These 16 T cell receptor beta chains were sequenced from one sample in a study of shared clonotypes between healthy human individuals. The protocol was immunoSEQ multiplex PCR, while the TCRdb copy is restricted to in-frame clones and leaves out a portion. This sample has more than 1.2 million clones, with approximately 98.5% found just once. The sequencing sample was made of naive CD4+ T cells sorted from blood. The subset is: CD45RA+ positively selected. These receptors were collected from a man aged 30 to 39 in good health.

V gene TRBV2 combines with J gene TRBJ2-5; D not resolved. Germline V gene sequence: CDR1 SNHLY, CDR2 FYNNEI. V was pared by 8 bases and J by 0 bases, with 10 bases between. This CDR3 spans 13 amino acids. The CDR3 here is CASSQQDQETQYF. The CDR3 DNA reads TGTGCCAGCTCCCAACAAGACCAAGAGACCCAGTACTTC.

V is TRBV29-1 and J is TRBJ1-3; D uncertain. V dropped 7 bases and J dropped 3 bases, with 13 bases sitting between them. The CDR3 is made up of 13 amino acids. CDR1 and CDR2 (germline): SQVTM, ANQGSEA. CDR3 sequence: CSATREGGNTIYF. Here the CDR3 DNA reads TGCAGCGCCACTAGGGAAGGTGGAAACACCATATATTTT.

Worth noting for this clone: This same CDR3 is encoded by further DNA sequences in the sample. The J gene is TRBJ1-2, the V gene TRBV5-1; D gene unclear. The CDR3 contains 13 residues. V dropped 4 bases and J dropped 1 base, with 8 bases sitting between them. The V gene's germline CDR1 is SGHRS and CDR2 YFSETQ. The CDR3 protein is CASSLPDNYGYTF. Written as DNA, the CDR3 is TGCGCCAGCAGCCTCCCAGATAACTATGGCTACACCTTC.

This chain connects TRBV15 to TRBJ1-2; D is uncertain. The germline V gene has CDR1 LNHNV and CDR2 YYDKDF (reference sequence). Deletions cut 1 base from V and 4 bases from J, with 13 bases between. The CDR3 is 15 amino acids. CDR3 region: CATSRGASGGYGYTF. The CDR3 DNA is TGTGCCACCAGCAGAGGAGCGTCGGGTGGCTATGGCTACACCTTC.

The chain has TRBV5-1 and TRBJ2-7, with D unresolved. V lost 0 bases to trimming and J lost 7 bases, with 11 bases between them. Germline V gene lookup returns CDR1 SGHRS and CDR2 YFSETQ. The CDR3 runs 13 residues. The DNA of the CDR3 is TGCGCCAGCAGCTTGGCGAGCTTAGGTGAGCAGTACTTC. Translated, it gives CASSLASLGEQYF.

The V call is TRBV9, the J call TRBJ2-1; D is unresolved. The CDR3 runs 14 residues. Germline V gives CDR1 SGDLS, CDR2 YYNGEE. V lost 3 bases, J lost 0 bases, and 7 bases lay in between. The CDR3 sequence: CASSELSSYNEQFF. The CDR3 DNA reads TGTGCCAGCAGCGAACTGAGCTCCTACAATGAGCAGTTCTTC. The whole variable domain, remainder taken from reference TRBV9 and TRBJ2-1, is DSGVTQTPKHLITATGQRVTLRCSPRSGDLSVYWYQQSLDQGLQFLIQYYNGEERAKGNILERFSAQQFPDLHSELNLSSLELGDSALYFCASSELSSYNEQFFGPGTRLTVL.

The chain is built from TRBV11-2 and TRBJ2-1; D is possibly TRBD2 (6 bases). The germline CDR1 and CDR2 sequences are SGHAT and FQNNGV. This CDR3 spans 16 amino acids. Trimming shortened V by 2 bases and J by 4 bases, and 15 bases separated the two germline ends. In DNA form, the CDR3 reads TGTGCCAGCAGCTTATACCGCGGGACTTTTTACAATGAGCAGTTCTTC. The encoded protein is CASSLYRGTFYNEQFF.

The chain couples TRBV19 to TRBJ2-7; D is unresolved. CDR3 length: 12 amino acids. Looked up from germline, CDR1 is LNHDA and CDR2 is SQIVND (reference sequence). The V end was cut by 1 base, the J end by 6 bases, with 7 bases between. CDR3 in amino acids: CASSIGYSEQYF. CDR3 coding DNA: TGTGCCAGTAGTATAGGGTACTCCGAGCAGTACTTC. Together with reference TRBV19 and TRBJ2-7, the CDR3 gives the full variable domain: DGGITQSPKYLFRKEGQNVTLSCEQNLNHDAMYWYRQDPGQGLRLIYYSQIVNDFQKGDIAEGYSVSREKKESFPLTVTSAQKNPTAFYLCASSIGYSEQYFGPGTRLTVT.

The J gene is TRBJ2-1, the V gene TRBV29-1; TRBD2 aligns across 10 bases. CDR1 is SQVTM, CDR2 ANQGSEA, per germline. The CDR3 is 14 residues long. After removal of 7 bases from V and 6 bases from J, the junction contained 9 bases not matched to a gene. The CDR3 region is CSARGLAGVNEQFF. For the CDR3, the DNA is TGCAGCGCCAGGGGGCTAGCGGGAGTCAATGAGCAGTTCTTC.

The rearrangement uses TRBV15 and TRBJ2-7, with TRBD1 matching 9 bases. V lost 3 bases to trimming and J lost 5 bases; unmatched junction nucleotides: 5. This CDR3 has 14 amino acids. In germline, CDR1 is LNHNV, CDR2 YYDKDF (reference sequence). CDR3 sequence: CATSRRDRVNEQYF. The CDR3, as DNA: TGTGCCACCAGCAGGCGGGACAGGGTGAACGAGCAGTACTTC.

This clone appeared once. The chain joins TRBV7-2 to TRBJ2-3; 10 bases align to TRBD2. The junction had 13 bases not matched to a gene; V was cut back by 7 bases and J by 6 bases. The CDR3 is 16 residues long. CDR1 SGHTA and CDR2 FQGNSA come from the germline V gene. CDR3 DNA: TGTGCCAGCAACCTACAGAGCGGGAGGGCCTCGGATACGCAGTATTTT. Amino acid sequence: CASNLQSGRASDTQYF.

This chain connects TRBV6-5 to TRBJ1-1; D is possibly TRBD1 (5 bases). The CDR3 is 15 amino acids. Trimming stripped 6 bases from V and 1 base from J, with 15 bases between. Germline CDR1 is MNHEY and CDR2 is SVGAGI. CDR3 DNA sequence: TGTGCCAGCAGGAGGCCCGGGGCGCAGAACACTGAAGCTTTCTTT. The encoded protein is CASRRPGAQNTEAFF.

This clone was found a few times. The rearrangement uses TRBV7-8 and TRBJ2-2; D uncertain. The CDR3 length is 13 residues. The germline CDR1 and CDR2 sequences are SGHVS and FQNEAQ. The V and J ends lost 9 bases and 6 bases respectively, with 14 bases between them. The CDR3 coding sequence is TGTGCCAGTCGCCGGGCGGTAGCCGGGGAGCTGTTTTTT. It codes for CASRRAVAGELFF.

This chain connects TRBV28 to TRBJ2-2; D gene unclear. There are 12 residues in the CDR3. Per the germline V gene, CDR1 is MDHEN and CDR2 is SYDVKM. The V end lost 2 bases, the J end lost 7 bases, and 5 bases lay between the germline ends. This CDR3 reads CASSLGDGELFF. DNA of the CDR3: TGTGCCAGCAGTTTAGGTGACGGGGAGCTGTTTTTT.

The chain joins TRBV10-1 to TRBJ1-1; D remains unclear. In germline, CDR1 is WNHNN, CDR2 SYGVQD (reference sequence). CDR3 length equals 13 residues. Trimming removed 2 bases from V and 8 bases from J, with 12 bases in between. Here the CDR3 reads CASSEQGQPEAFF. The DNA for the CDR3 is TGCGCCAGCAGTGAGCAAGGGCAACCCGAAGCTTTCTTT.

The rearrangement uses TRBV19 and TRBJ1-1; D not certain. Germline lookup yields CDR1 LNHDA and CDR2 SQIVND (reference sequence). The CDR3 totals 13 residues. V was cut by 3 bases and J by 4 bases, with 9 bases left in between. CDR3 nucleotide sequence: TGTGCCAGTAGTATGGCCGGCGCCACTGAAGCTTTCTTT. Amino acid sequence: CASSMAGATEAFF. Full variable domain (rest looked up from reference TRBV19 and TRBJ1-1): DGGITQSPKYLFRKEGQNVTLSCEQNLNHDAMYWYRQDPGQGLRLIYYSQIVNDFQKGDIAEGYSVSREKKESFPLTVTSAQKNPTAFYLCASSMAGATEAFFGQGTRLTVV.